Sequencing of this T cell receptor (beta chain) was carried out in a study of blood T cell repertoires in COVID-19. Overall study: The origin of the acute and convalescent COVID-19 samples was the United States, Italy and Spain.

As processed by the authors: Amplification of reference gene primers was used by the study to estimate nucleated cell counts. Repertoires were generated with immunoSEQ multiplex PCR, while TCRdb's copy carries only in-frame clones and drops some. V and J calls and clone size follow that table, whereas D and trimming were derived from the DNA. The repertoire consists of 150,000 or so clones, with about four fifths occurring once and the leading ten covering over 9%. V shed 5 bases, J shed 4 bases, and the junction held 10 bases outside the gene matches. The CDR3 has 15 residues. Germline loops: CDR1 SGHVS, CDR2 FQNEAQ. The study recruited people aged roughly 18 to 100 years across approximately 24 US areas. Which cohort a participant joined came from the clinical history participants gave.

The sequenced sample consisted of PBMCs or T cells enriched from blood (not recorded which). This rearrangement joins TRBV7-8 to TRBJ1-1, with TRBD1 identical over 7 bases. This TCR was sampled from a man aged 50 or older who had recovered from COVID-19. Here the CDR3 DNA reads TGTGCCAGCAGCGACCCGACAGGGTTTAGCACTGAAGCTTTCTTT. Protein sequence: CASSDPTGFSTEAFF. The entire variable domain, with the rest obtained from reference TRBV7-8 and TRBJ1-1, is as follows: GAGVSQSPRYKVAKRGQDVALRCDPISGHVSLFWYQQALGQGPEFLTYFQNEAQLDKSGLPSDRFFAERPEGSVSTLKIQRTQQEDSAVYLCASSDPTGFSTEAFFGQGTRLTVV.